Listed here are 19 T cell receptor beta chains from one sample, sequenced in a study of blood T cell repertoires in COVID-19. Repertoires were generated with immunoSEQ multiplex PCR, while TCRdb's copy carries only in-frame clones and drops some. The sample holds 130,000 to 150,000 clones, 70% to 90% seen once. Material for sequencing was peripheral blood. These receptors were obtained from a man between 60 and 70 years old with active or convalescent COVID-19.

This rearrangement joins TRBV5-1 to TRBJ1-2; the match to TRBD1 covers 9 bases. CDR3 length: 15 residues. Per the germline V gene, CDR1 is SGHRS and CDR2 is YFSETQ. Losses at the gene ends were 5 bases for V and 2 bases for J; bases not matched to a gene: 7. The CDR3 is CASSNGQGPNYGYTF. DNA of the CDR3: TGCGCCAGCAGTAACGGACAGGGGCCAAACTATGGCTACACCTTC.

This chain links TRBV7-2 with TRBJ1-5; 10 positions match TRBD1. V was pared by 3 bases and J by 4 bases, with 0 bases of the junction left unmatched. From germline, CDR1 is SGHTA and CDR2 FQGNSA. The CDR3 contains 14 residues. The CDR3 reads CASSLDRGNQPQHF. The CDR3 DNA reads TGTGCCAGCAGCTTGGACAGGGGGAATCAGCCCCAGCATTTT. The complete variable domain, with remaining parts taken from reference TRBV7-2 and TRBJ1-5, reads GAGVSQSPSNKVTEKGKDVELRCDPISGHTALYWYRQSLGQGLEFLIYFQGNSAPDKSGLPSDRFSAERTGGSVSTLTIQRTQQEDSAVYLCASSLDRGNQPQHFGDGTRLSIL.

This chain uses TRBV30 with TRBJ1-1; D not resolved. V was pared by 3 bases and J by 7 bases, with 12 bases between. This CDR3 region has 12 residues. Germline CDR1 GTSNPN, CDR2 SVGIG (reference sequence). The CDR3 nucleotides read TGTGCCTGGAGCGATACAGAATTTGAAGCTTTCTTT. Translation: CAWSDTEFEAFF.

The count of this clone is one. The chain employs TRBV5-1 and TRBJ2-2, with 9 bases that match TRBD1. The CDR3 sequence is 15 residues long. Germline trimming cut 7 bases from V and 5 bases from J; bases unmatched to any gene: 9. Germline assignment: CDR1 SGHRS and CDR2 YFSETQ. CDR3: CASGEGQGGTGELFF. CDR3 DNA: TGCGCCAGCGGAGAGGGACAGGGCGGTACCGGGGAGCTGTTTTTT.

The chain is built from TRBV5-6 and TRBJ2-3; 8 bases line up with TRBD1. V lost 4 bases and J lost 7; bases outside the gene matches: 14. This CDR3 has 16 amino acids. Per the germline V gene, CDR1 is SGHDT and CDR2 is YYEEEE. CDR3 DNA sequence: TGTGCCAGCAGCCTACGCGGACAGGGTGAGGGATATACGCAGTATTTT. Its protein is CASSLRGQGEGYTQYF. The entire variable domain, with the rest obtained from reference TRBV5-6 and TRBJ2-3, is as follows: DAGVTQSPTHLIKTRGQQVTLRCSPKSGHDTVSWYQQALGQGPQFIFQYYEEEERQRGNFPDRFSGHQFPNYSSELNVNALLLGDSALYLCASSLRGQGEGYTQYFGPGTRLTVL.

The chain employs TRBV5-1 and TRBJ2-2; maybe TRBD2 (6 bases). The germline V and J ends were trimmed by 2 bases and 5 bases, with 16 bases remaining between them. CDR1 SGHRS and CDR2 YFSETQ come from the germline V gene. The CDR3 length is 16 residues. This CDR3 is CASSFVPGRGTGELFF. The CDR3 DNA is TGCGCCAGCAGCTTTGTCCCGGGGCGGGGTACCGGGGAGCTGTTTTTT.

This chain connects TRBV2 to TRBJ2-7; TRBD2 agrees at 14 bases. Germline CDR1 SNHLY, CDR2 FYNNEI. V shed 6 bases, J shed 6 bases, and the junction held 7 bases outside the gene matches. The CDR3 runs 15 residues. CDR3 DNA sequence: TGTGCCAGCAGGGGACTAGCGGGAGCCCCCACCGAGCAGTACTTC. Its protein is CASRGLAGAPTEQYF.

The chain has TRBV24-1 and TRBJ1-3; no clear D gene. The V end was cut by 1 base, the J end by 2 bases, with 11 bases between. The CDR3 runs 16 residues. CDR1 KGHDR and CDR2 SFDVKD come from the germline V gene. DNA for the CDR3: TGTGCCACCAGTGATTTTGGGCTCAACCCTGGAAACACCATATATTTT. Its protein product is CATSDFGLNPGNTIYF.

Only a few counts were recorded for this clone. The chain uses TRBV29-1 and TRBJ1-2; 7 bases are a match to TRBD1. This CDR3 has 11 residues. With 6 bases clipped from V and 6 bases from J, the junction kept 4 bases outside the gene matches. Germline V CDR1 and CDR2: SQVTM, ANQGSEA. The CDR3 DNA reads TGCAGCGTAGACGGGACAGATGGCTACACCTTC. Residues: CSVDGTDGYTF.

This chain uses TRBV5-4 with TRBJ2-2; D unresolved. V was shortened by 4 bases and J by 5 bases, with 21 bases between the two germline ends. CDR1 SGHNT and CDR2 YYREEE come from the germline V gene (reference sequence). The CDR3 is 17 residues long. The CDR3 sequence is CASSPRIPESKTGELFF. The CDR3 DNA reads as TGTGCCAGCAGCCCTAGAATCCCCGAGAGCAAGACCGGGGAGCTGTTTTTT.

The chain is built from TRBV28 and TRBJ1-6, with D maybe TRBD1 (5 bases). V lost 4 bases to trimming and J lost 14 bases, with 24 bases between them. The CDR3 sequence is 16 residues long. CDR1 and CDR2 from the germline V gene are MDHEN and SYDVKM. The CDR3 nucleotides are TGTGCCAGCAGTTCCAGCACGGGGGGGGGTATTCGGTCCCTCCACTTT. As protein: CASSSSTGGGIRSLHF.

This clone was observed a few times. The V call is TRBV7-2, the J call TRBJ1-5; 10 nucleotides agree with TRBD1. CDR3 length equals 15 residues. With 1 base clipped from V and 3 bases from J, the junction kept 0 bases outside the gene matches. Germline-derived CDR1 and CDR2 are SGHTA and FQGNSA. The CDR3 loop reads CASSLGQGANQPQHF. The CDR3 DNA reads as TGTGCCAGCAGCTTAGGACAGGGGGCCAATCAGCCCCAGCATTTT.

This chain links TRBV6-4 with TRBJ1-6; perhaps TRBD1 as D (5 bases). The CDR3 is made up of 14 amino acids. Germline assignment: CDR1 MRHNA and CDR2 SNTAGT. Trimming removed 5 bases from V and 10 bases from J, with 15 bases in between. CDR3 sequence reads: CASSTGTLESPLHF. The CDR3 DNA reads as TGTGCCAGCAGTACCGGGACTTTGGAGTCACCCCTCCACTTT.

The chain combines TRBV11-2 with TRBJ1-5, with D unresolved. Germline CDR1 SGHAT, CDR2 FQNNGV. CDR3 size: 15 residues. The ends were cut back, 1 base at V and 4 bases at J, with 11 bases in the middle. DNA of the CDR3: TGTGCCAGCAGCTTAGTAGCTGGCAGAAATCAGCCCCAGCATTTT. Its protein product is CASSLVAGRNQPQHF. Full variable domain (rest looked up from reference TRBV11-2 and TRBJ1-5): EAGVAQSPRYKIIEKRQSVAFWCNPISGHATLYWYQQILGQGPKLLIQFQNNGVVDDSQLPKDRFSAERLKGVDSTLKIQPAKLEDSAVYLCASSLVAGRNQPQHFGDGTRLSIL.

The genes are TRBV9 and TRBJ2-3; weak D call: TRBD2 (5 bases). Germline assignment: CDR1 SGDLS and CDR2 YYNGEE. The CDR3 consists of 15 residues. Trimming removed 1 base at V and 1 base at J, with 10 bases between. The DNA of the CDR3 is TGTGCCAGCAGCGTATGGCTAGCAGGCACAGATACGCAGTATTTT. Translation: CASSVWLAGTDTQYF.

This chain uses TRBV19 with TRBJ2-7; 7 nucleotides line up with TRBD1. From germline, CDR1 is LNHDA and CDR2 SQIVND (reference sequence). CDR3 length equals 14 residues. The chain's CDR3 is CAFRGAGGVYEQYF. The CDR3 nucleotides are TGTGCTTTCCGAGGGGCAGGGGGAGTCTACGAGCAGTACTTC.

V and J are TRBV29-1 and TRBJ2-2; the match to TRBD2 covers 9 bases. Germline CDR1 reads SQVTM; CDR2 reads ANQGSEA. The CDR3 runs to 14 residues. V lost 3 bases to trimming and J lost 4 bases; unmatched junction nucleotides: 3. The CDR3 reads CSVDGGRATGELFF. Here the CDR3 DNA reads TGCAGCGTTGACGGCGGGAGGGCCACCGGGGAGCTGTTTTTT.

This clone is a singleton in its sample. This sequence joins TRBV7-2 and TRBJ1-1; no clear D gene. Trimming removed 2 bases from V and 6 bases from J, with 10 bases in between. Germline values: CDR1 SGHTA, CDR2 FQGNSA. The CDR3 is 13 residues long. The CDR3 DNA reads as TGTGCCAGCAGCTTAACGGTACGCGCTGAAGCTTTCTTT. As protein: CASSLTVRAEAFF.

The chain links TRBV4-2 to TRBJ2-1; 9 bases match TRBD2. In germline, CDR1 is LGHNA, CDR2 YNFKEQ. V was pared by 1 base and J by 3 bases, with 7 bases of the junction left unmatched. CDR3 size: 17 residues. In DNA, the CDR3 is TGTGCCAGCAGCCAAGCTAGCGGGGAAACCATCTACAATGAGCAGTTCTTC. This gives the protein CASSQASGETIYNEQFF.